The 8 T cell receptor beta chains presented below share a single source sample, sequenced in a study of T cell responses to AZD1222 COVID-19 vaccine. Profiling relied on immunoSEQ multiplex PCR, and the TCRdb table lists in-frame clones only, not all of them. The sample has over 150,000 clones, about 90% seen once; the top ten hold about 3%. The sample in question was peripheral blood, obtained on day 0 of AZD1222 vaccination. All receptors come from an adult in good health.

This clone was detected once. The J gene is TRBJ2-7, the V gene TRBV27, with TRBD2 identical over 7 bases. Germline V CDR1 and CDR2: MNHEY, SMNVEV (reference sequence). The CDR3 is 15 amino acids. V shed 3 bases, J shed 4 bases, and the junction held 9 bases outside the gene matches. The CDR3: CASSLASGRGYEQYF. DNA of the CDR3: TGTGCCAGCAGTTTGGCTAGCGGAAGGGGATACGAGCAGTACTTC.

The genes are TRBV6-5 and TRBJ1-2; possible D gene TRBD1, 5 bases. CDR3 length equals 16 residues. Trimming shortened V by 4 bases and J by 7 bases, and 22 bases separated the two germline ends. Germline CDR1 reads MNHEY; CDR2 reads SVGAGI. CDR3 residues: CASSSINRQGNGGYTF. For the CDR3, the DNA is TGTGCCAGCAGTTCCATCAACCGCCAGGGTAATGGTGGCTACACCTTC.

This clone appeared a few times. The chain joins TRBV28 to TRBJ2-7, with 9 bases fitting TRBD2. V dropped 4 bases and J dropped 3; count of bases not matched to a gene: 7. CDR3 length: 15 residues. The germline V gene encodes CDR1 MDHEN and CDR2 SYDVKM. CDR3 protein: CASSSPGLASYEQYF. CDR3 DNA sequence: TGTGCCAGCAGTTCCCCCGGACTAGCGAGCTACGAGCAGTACTTC.

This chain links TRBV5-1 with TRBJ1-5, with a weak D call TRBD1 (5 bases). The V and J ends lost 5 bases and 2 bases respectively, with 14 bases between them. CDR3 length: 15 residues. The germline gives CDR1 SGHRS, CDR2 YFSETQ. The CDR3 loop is CASRTRVTGNQPQHF. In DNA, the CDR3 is TGCGCCAGCAGGACCAGGGTGACTGGCAATCAGCCCCAGCATTTT.

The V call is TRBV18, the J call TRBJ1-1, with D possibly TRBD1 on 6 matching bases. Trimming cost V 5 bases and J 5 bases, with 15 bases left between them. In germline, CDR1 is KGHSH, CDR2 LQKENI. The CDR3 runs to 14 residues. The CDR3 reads CASSVGTRTTEAFF. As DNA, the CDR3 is TGTGCCAGCTCAGTCGGGACACGTACTACTGAAGCTTTCTTT. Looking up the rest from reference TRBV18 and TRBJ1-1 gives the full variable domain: NAGVMQNPRHLVRRRGQEARLRCSPMKGHSHVYWYRQLPEEGLKFMVYLQKENIIDESGMPKERFSAEFPKEGPSILRIQQVVRGDSAAYFCASSVGTRTTEAFFGQGTRLTVV.

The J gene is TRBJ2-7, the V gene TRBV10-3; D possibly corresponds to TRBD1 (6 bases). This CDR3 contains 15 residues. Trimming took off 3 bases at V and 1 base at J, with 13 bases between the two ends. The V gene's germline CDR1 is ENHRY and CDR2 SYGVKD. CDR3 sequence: CAISDLGGRSYEQYF. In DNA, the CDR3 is TGTGCCATCAGTGATCTAGGGGGACGGTCCTACGAGCAGTACTTC.

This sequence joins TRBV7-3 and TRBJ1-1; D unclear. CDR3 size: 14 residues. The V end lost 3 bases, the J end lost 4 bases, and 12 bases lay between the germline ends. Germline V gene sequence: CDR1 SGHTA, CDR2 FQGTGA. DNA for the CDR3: TGTGCCAGCAGCTTTTCCCCGGGATCCACTGAAGCTTTCTTT. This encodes CASSFSPGSTEAFF.

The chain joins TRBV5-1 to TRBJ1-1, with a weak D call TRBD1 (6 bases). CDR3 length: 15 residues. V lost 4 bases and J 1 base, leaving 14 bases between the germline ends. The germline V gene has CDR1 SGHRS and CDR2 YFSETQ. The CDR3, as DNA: TGCGCCAGCAGCCAAACCACGACAGGGAACACTGAAGCTTTCTTT. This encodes CASSQTTTGNTEAFF.